Below are 26 T cell receptor beta chains sequenced from a single sample in a study of shared clonotypes between healthy human individuals. Produced via immunoSEQ multiplex PCR; TCRdb's table is partial and in-frame only. The sample carries some 2 million clones, about 95% recorded once. Naive CD8 cells lacked CD45RO, underwent positive selection for CCR7 and left out terminally differentiated effector memory CD45RA+ cells. The sequencing input was naive CD8+ T cells sorted from blood. The receptor source for this set is a man younger than 35 in good health.

A single count supports this clone. CDR3 loop: CASSLGHREDEQFF. DNA for the CDR3: TGTGCCAGCAGCTTAGGCCACAGGGAGGATGAGCAGTTCTTC. The chain has TRBV7-9 and TRBJ2-1; D may match TRBD1 or TRBD2 (6 bases each). With 1 base removed from V and 8 bases from J, the gap between germline ends came to 12 bases. The CDR3 has 14 amino acids. CDR1 SEHNR and CDR2 FQNEAQ come from the germline V gene (reference sequence).

The chain uses TRBV7-9 and TRBJ2-2, with TRBD1 identical over 9 bases. V shed 2 bases, J shed 2 bases, and the junction held 6 bases outside the gene matches. Germline V lookup: CDR1 SEHNR, CDR2 FQNEAQ (reference sequence). This CDR3 spans 17 amino acids. The DNA for the CDR3 is TGTGCCAGCAGCTTATATCGGGACAGGGTTAACACCGGGGAGCTGTTTTTT. Amino acid sequence: CASSLYRDRVNTGELFF.

Only one count was recorded for this clone. This rearrangement joins TRBV5-6 to TRBJ1-1; D is uncertain. The V gene's germline CDR1 is SGHDT and CDR2 YYEEEE. The CDR3 has 12 amino acids. Trimming cost V 4 bases and J 8 bases, with 12 bases left between them. The CDR3: CASSLAIGEAFF. The CDR3 DNA sequence: TGTGCCAGCAGCCTAGCTATAGGCGAAGCTTTCTTT. The variable domain in full, with the rest retrieved from reference TRBV5-6 and TRBJ1-1, is DAGVTQSPTHLIKTRGQQVTLRCSPKSGHDTVSWYQQALGQGPQFIFQYYEEEERQRGNFPDRFSGHQFPNYSSELNVNALLLGDSALYLCASSLAIGEAFFGQGTRLTVV.

This clone is a singleton in its sample. The chain uses TRBV9 and TRBJ2-7, with 12 nucleotides matching TRBD1. CDR1 and CDR2 (germline): SGDLS, YYNGEE. The CDR3 sequence is 15 residues long. V dropped 4 bases and J dropped 5; count of bases not matched to a gene: 7. Here the CDR3 reads CASSLEGQGADEQYF. CDR3 bases: TGTGCCAGCAGCCTGGAGGGACAGGGGGCCGACGAGCAGTACTTC. Full variable domain (missing parts from reference TRBV9 and TRBJ2-7): DSGVTQTPKHLITATGQRVTLRCSPRSGDLSVYWYQQSLDQGLQFLIQYYNGEERAKGNILERFSAQQFPDLHSELNLSSLELGDSALYFCASSLEGQGADEQYFGPGTRLTVT.

The chain joins TRBV27 to TRBJ2-5; 8 nucleotides line up with TRBD2. The germline V gene encodes CDR1 MNHEY and CDR2 SMNVEV (reference sequence). V trimming: 5 bases; J trimming: 1 base; junction bases outside the gene matches: 6. The CDR3 is made up of 15 amino acids. CDR3 loop: CASSGDSGTQETQYF. The CDR3 DNA follows: TGTGCCAGCAGTGGTGATAGCGGGACCCAAGAGACCCAGTACTTC.

The chain is built from TRBV7-8 and TRBJ2-5; either TRBD1 or TRBD2 may supply D (5 bases each). Germline V lookup: CDR1 SGHVS, CDR2 FQNEAQ. Trimming shortened V by 8 bases and J by 5 bases, and 15 bases separated the two germline ends. The CDR3 sequence is 13 residues long. CDR3 sequence reads: CASWGTLGETQYF. For the CDR3, the DNA is TGTGCCAGCTGGGGGACGCTGGGTGAGACCCAGTACTTC.

CDR3 sequence: CATSRDRQGGTEAFF. CDR3 nucleotide sequence: TGTGCCACCAGCAGAGATCGACAGGGCGGCACTGAAGCTTTCTTT. This chain joins TRBV15 and TRBJ1-1; 7 nucleotides match TRBD1. The CDR3 contains 15 residues. Unmatched junction bases numbered 5, after V lost 0 bases and J lost 4 bases. Per germline, CDR1 LNHNV and CDR2 YYDKDF (reference sequence). The variable domain in full, with the rest retrieved from reference TRBV15 and TRBJ1-1, is DAMVIQNPRYQVTQFGKPVTLSCSQTLNHNVMYWYQQKSSQAPKLLFHYYDKDFNNEADTPDNFQSRRPNTSFCFLDIRSPGLGDTAMYLCATSRDRQGGTEAFFGQGTRLTVV.

V usage is TRBV10-3 and J usage is TRBJ2-1, with 10 bases identical to TRBD2. Germline-derived CDR1 and CDR2 are ENHRY and SYGVKD. The CDR3 runs 15 residues. Unmatched junction bases numbered 4, after V lost 3 bases and J lost 5 bases. The chain's CDR3 is CAISDPGLADNEQFF. Written as DNA, the CDR3 is TGTGCCATCAGTGACCCCGGACTAGCGGACAATGAGCAGTTCTTC.

V is TRBV7-9 and J is TRBJ2-1; TRBD1 aligns across 7 bases. The CDR3 has 14 residues. The germline CDR1 and CDR2 sequences are SEHNR and FQNEAQ (reference sequence). Trimming removed 1 base from V and 7 bases from J; junction bases left unmatched: 4. Here the CDR3 reads CASSLVGRGNEQFF. The CDR3 nucleotides are TGTGCCAGCAGCTTAGTAGGCAGGGGGAATGAGCAGTTCTTC.

The rearrangement links TRBV6-1 to TRBJ1-5, with D maybe TRBD1 (6 bases). Germline CDR1 is MNHNS and CDR2 is SASEGT. Trimming stripped 11 bases from V and 5 bases from J, with 22 bases between. The CDR3 has 15 amino acids. The CDR3 region has the DNA TGTGCCTCGTCCCCGACAGGTCTCAGTCATCAGCCCCAGCATTTT. This codes for CASSPTGLSHQPQHF.

This clone was detected once. V usage is TRBV15 and J usage is TRBJ2-1; 9 bases line up with TRBD1. This CDR3 has 13 residues. Germline V gene lookup returns CDR1 LNHNV and CDR2 YYDKDF (reference sequence). Unmatched junction bases numbered 2, after V lost 4 bases and J lost 7 bases. The CDR3 loop is CATSKGTGNEQFF. The CDR3, as DNA: TGTGCCACCAGCAAAGGGACAGGGAATGAGCAGTTCTTC.

The chain is built from TRBV6-5 and TRBJ1-1; D gene unclear. V shed 2 bases and J shed 2 bases, with 12 bases lying between them. CDR1 is MNHEY and CDR2 is SVGAGI in the germline V gene. This CDR3 has 15 amino acids. The CDR3 DNA follows: TGTGCCAGCAGTTACGGGGAGTCCTCAAACACTGAAGCTTTCTTT. This translates into CASSYGESSNTEAFF.

Comments on this clone: Other nucleotide sequences in the sample specify the same CDR3. The rearrangement uses TRBV9 and TRBJ2-6; D ambiguous. V dropped 3 bases and J dropped 0 bases, with 1 base sitting between them. The V gene's germline CDR1 is SGDLS and CDR2 YYNGEE. The CDR3 is made up of 13 amino acids. DNA of the CDR3: TGTGCCAGCAGCGACTCTGGGGCCAACGTCCTGACTTTC. Its protein product is CASSDSGANVLTF.

V gene TRBV4-3 combines with J gene TRBJ2-7; a weak D match, TRBD1 (6 bases). The V end lost 2 bases, the J end lost 3 bases, and 11 bases lay between the germline ends. This CDR3 is built from 14 residues. Per germline, CDR1 LGHNA and CDR2 YSLEER. The CDR3 reads CASSQSQGGYEQYF. The CDR3 DNA follows: TGCGCCAGCAGCCAAAGTCAAGGGGGCTACGAGCAGTACTTC.

The chain combines TRBV9 with TRBJ2-2, with 8 positions matching TRBD2. The CDR3 totals 17 residues. Germline CDR1 reads SGDLS; CDR2 reads YYNGEE. V gave up 2 bases and J gave up 4 bases; unmatched junction bases: 10. The CDR3 DNA reads as TGTGCCAGCAGCGTCGGGGGGGCGGGAGCTCTCACCGGGGAGCTGTTTTTT. It codes for CASSVGGAGALTGELFF.

About this clone: Relative to the germline gene, one junction end is altered; a read error may explain this. The rearrangement links TRBV6-5 to TRBJ2-5; the D gene could be TRBD1 or TRBD2 (5 bases each). Looked up from germline, CDR1 is MNHEY and CDR2 is SVGAGI. This CDR3 is built from 16 residues. The CDR3 sequence: CASSYWGPTFEESQYF. Written as DNA, the CDR3 is TGTGCCAGCAGTTACTGGGGACCCACTTTTGAAGAGTCCCAGTACTTC.

The rearrangement joins TRBV11-2 to TRBJ1-1; perhaps TRBD1 as D (5 bases). With 4 bases removed from V and 10 bases from J, the gap between germline ends came to 10 bases. The CDR3 length is 11 residues. Germline values: CDR1 SGHAT, CDR2 FQNNGV. The CDR3 bases are TGTGCCAGCAGCTCGGGGGAGGGAGCTTTCTTT. It translates to CASSSGEGAFF.

As for this clone: The sample contains more than one DNA sequence encoding this CDR3. J is TRBJ2-1 and V is TRBV5-4; D perhaps matches TRBD2 (6 bases). Looked up from germline, CDR1 is SGHNT and CDR2 is YYREEE (reference sequence). The ends were cut back, 0 bases at V and 6 bases at J, with 7 bases in the middle. The CDR3 has 13 amino acids. The CDR3 DNA reads as TGTGCCAGCAGCTTGGAAGCGGGCAATGAGCAGTTCTTC. Translated, it gives CASSLEAGNEQFF.

The chain couples TRBV11-3 to TRBJ1-6; D remains unclear. V was cut by 4 bases and J by 6 bases, with 16 bases left in between. The CDR3 consists of 16 residues. Germline CDR1 is SGHNT and CDR2 is YENEEA. The CDR3 nucleotides read TGTGCCAGCAGCTCGCGAAGTTGGGCCGGTAATTCACCCCTCCACTTT. It translates to CASSSRSWAGNSPLHF.

The chain uses TRBV2 and TRBJ2-7; D not certain. CDR1 SNHLY and CDR2 FYNNEI come from the germline V gene. V lost 1 base, J lost 3 bases, and 10 bases lay in between. CDR3 length equals 14 residues. CDR3 loop: CASSEGGEVYEQYF. CDR3 DNA: TGTGCCAGCAGTGAAGGCGGCGAGGTCTACGAGCAGTACTTC.

The chain carries TRBV18 and TRBJ1-2, with a possible D match to TRBD1 (5 bases). Trimming shortened V by 6 bases and J by 3 bases, and 14 bases separated the two germline ends. CDR3 length equals 14 residues. The V gene's germline CDR1 is KGHSH and CDR2 LQKENI. CDR3 protein: CASSAGTEYYGYTF. The DNA of the CDR3 is TGTGCCAGCTCCGCCGGGACGGAATACTATGGCTACACCTTC.

This sequence joins TRBV9 and TRBJ2-7; tentatively, D is TRBD1 (6 bases). V dropped 3 bases and J dropped 6 bases, with 10 bases sitting between them. From germline, CDR1 is SGDLS and CDR2 YYNGEE. The CDR3 loop spans 12 amino acids. The CDR3 DNA is TGTGCCAGCAGCGGAACAGGGCTCGAGCAGTACTTC. As protein: CASSGTGLEQYF.

This chain links TRBV28 with TRBJ1-1; 9 bases are shared with TRBD1. Germline V gives CDR1 MDHEN, CDR2 SYDVKM. V was clipped by 6 bases and J by 3 bases; unmatched bases: 5. This CDR3 comprises 14 residues. CDR3: CASSPTGGHTEAFF. For the CDR3, the DNA is TGTGCCAGCAGCCCGACAGGGGGGCACACTGAAGCTTTCTTT.

The rearrangement uses TRBV7-6 and TRBJ1-3; no clear D. The CDR3 covers 14 residues. V was clipped by 1 base and J by 2 bases, with 6 bases between them. Germline CDR1 and CDR2: SGHVS and FNYEAQ. The CDR3: CASSLDVAGNTIYF. The CDR3 DNA follows: TGTGCCAGCAGCTTAGATGTAGCTGGAAACACCATATATTTT.

This chain links TRBV28 with TRBJ1-1, with D possibly matching TRBD1 (5 bases). The germline CDR1 and CDR2 sequences are MDHEN and SYDVKM. The CDR3 is 16 residues long. V was clipped by 4 bases and J by 4 bases, with 19 bases between them. The CDR3 DNA reads as TGTGCCAGCAGTTACTACGGGCTGGGGGTGAGCACTGAAGCTTTCTTT. Amino acid sequence: CASSYYGLGVSTEAFF. Full variable domain (outside the CDR3, taken from reference TRBV28 and TRBJ1-1): DVKVTQSSRYLVKRTGEKVFLECVQDMDHENMFWYRQDPGLGLRLIYFSYDVKMKEKGDIPEGYSVSREKKERFSLILESASTNQTSMYLCASSYYGLGVSTEAFFGQGTRLTVV.

The CDR3 is CASSLGQGVIDSGELFF. In DNA, the CDR3 is TGTGCCAGCAGCCTCGGACAGGGGGTAATTGATTCCGGGGAGCTGTTTTTT. The J gene is TRBJ2-2, the V gene TRBV7-9; 10 bases fit TRBD1. Losses at the gene ends were 5 bases for V and 6 bases for J; bases not matched to a gene: 12. The CDR3 is made up of 17 amino acids. Germline CDR1 is SEHNR and CDR2 is FQNEAQ (reference sequence).